A selection of T cell receptor beta chains follows, all from one sample in a study of blood T cell repertoires in COVID-19. Here immunoSEQ multiplex PCR was the method, and the copy in TCRdb shows in-frame clones only, minus some. The sample records under 150,000 clones, roughly 88% being singletons. Source material: PBMCs or T cells enriched from blood (not recorded which). All receptors derive from a woman aged 30 to 39 with acute COVID-19. CDR3s include the opening cysteine and the closing phenylalanine or tryptophan.

V gene: TRBV30
CDR3 protein: CAWSVGDMATQYF

V gene: TRBV7-9
CDR3 protein: CASSLAIAGYNEQFF

V gene: TRBV20-1
CDR3 protein: CSYGPGVKQFF

V gene: TRBV14
CDR3 protein: CASSPNPILGEYF

V gene: TRBV4-3
CDR3 protein: CASSPASGTYEQYF

V gene: TRBV3-1/TRBV3-2
CDR3 protein: CASSLAATYNEQFF

V gene: TRBV5-1
CDR3 protein: CASSLGYTDEQFF

V gene: TRBV2
CDR3 protein: CASSVGLQNNEQFF

V gene: TRBV7-2
CDR3 protein: CASSLAGTGDYNEQFF

V gene: TRBV19
CDR3 protein: CASRALTGFEVDTEAFF

V gene: TRBV4-2
CDR3 protein: CASSQDLVTGFYGYTF

V gene: TRBV7-2
CDR3 protein: CASSLALYNEQFF

V gene: TRBV4-3
CDR3 protein: CASSHGQGWGETQYF

V gene: TRBV5-5
CDR3 protein: CASRPGQWATNEKLFF

V gene: TRBV24-1
CDR3 protein: CATSDSTGGYGYTF

V gene: TRBV5-1
CDR3 protein: CASSLALRGSGTEAFF

V gene: TRBV7-2
CDR3 protein: CASRLLGGLAPDEQFF

V gene: TRBV24-1
CDR3 protein: CATSPNTGTLGPGELFF

V gene: TRBV7-2
CDR3 protein: CASSLRDRGYEQYF

V gene: TRBV10-3
CDR3 protein: CAIGGQGVDTQYF

V gene: TRBV6-5
CDR3 protein: CALPSRLAKYYEQYF

V gene: TRBV19
CDR3 protein: CASRSQGANTEAFF

V gene: TRBV12-3/TRBV12-4
CDR3 protein: CASTTRRDTEAFF

V gene: TRBV7-7
CDR3 protein: CASSQPGHLQETQYF

V gene: TRBV7-2
CDR3 protein: CASSLGSVGGADTQYF

V gene: TRBV5-7
CDR3 protein: CASSPTSGSPSSSYEQYF

V gene: TRBV5-1
CDR3 protein: CASSLGGRESWNEQFF

V gene: TRBV11-1
CDR3 protein: CASSLGQANYGYTF

V gene: TRBV6-2/TRBV6-3
CDR3 protein: CASSTRKPYQETQYF

V gene: TRBV5-1
CDR3 protein: CASSLERGEQYF

V gene: TRBV7-8
CDR3 protein: CASSSQEREAGLGHNEQFF

V gene: TRBV30
CDR3 protein: CAWSAGTSTYNEQFF

V gene: TRBV27
CDR3 protein: CASSRTGRETQYF

V gene: TRBV25-1
CDR3 protein: CASSDQQGAFWDTQYF

V gene: TRBV6-5
CDR3 protein: CASSYSGTGVPYF

V gene: TRBV7-3
CDR3 protein: CASSQTSGAGYNEQFF

V gene: TRBV7-2
CDR3 protein: CASNPGQAPNTEAFF

V gene: TRBV5-6
CDR3 protein: CASTSGFNQPQHF

V gene: TRBV10-3
CDR3 protein: CAITVATSQESGNTIYF

V gene: TRBV12-3/TRBV12-4
CDR3 protein: CASSYSGANVLTF

V gene: TRBV28
CDR3 protein: CASSFQGALRPLHF

V gene: TRBV30
CDR3 protein: CAWSVSDRSNSPLHF

V gene: TRBV27
CDR3 protein: CASSRDSNQPQHF

V gene: TRBV19
CDR3 protein: CASRNPPGQLNTEAFF

V gene: TRBV27
CDR3 protein: CASSPLDWENTGELFF

V gene: TRBV28
CDR3 protein: CASSYGTGGRSLHF

V gene: TRBV2
CDR3 protein: CASSVRSTDTQYF

V gene: TRBV28
CDR3 protein: CASSSFRSNEKLFF

V gene: TRBV4-3
CDR3 protein: CASSQDPGVQPQHF

V gene: TRBV7-3
CDR3 protein: CASSLNTGGSRVVDTQYF